Sequencing of this TCR beta chain was carried out in a study of early T cells in non-severe SARS-CoV-2 infection. TCRdb redid the calling of the 5' RACE reads with MiXCR, one entry per CDR3 protein. The data contain 50,000 to 65,000 distinct CDR3 sequences, around 20% of them singletons. The V gene's germline CDR1 is KGHSH and CDR2 LQKENI. Trimming removed 4 bases from V and 7 bases from J; junction bases left unmatched: 8. The CDR3 sequence is 14 residues long. The TCR was taken from an adult who was a healthcare worker with PCR-confirmed SARS-CoV-2 infection or an uninfected control (not recorded which). The sequenced sample was whole blood, obtained at baseline. The chain employs TRBV18 and TRBJ1-1; TRBD1 agrees at 8 bases. The CDR3 DNA is TGTGCCAGCTCACGACTGGACAGGGCTTTTGAAGCTTTCTTT. It is translated as CASSRLDRAFEAFF.